The rows below give T cell receptor beta chains drawn from one sample of a study of OX40 agonist ivuxolimab in advanced cancers. Profiled with immunoSEQ multiplex PCR; TCRdb holds only in-frame clones, not every one. The sample records 74,000 or so clones, around 85% being singletons. The material sequenced was CD4+ or CD8+ T cells sorted from blood, taken in a trial of the OX40 agonist ivuxolimab. These receptors were taken from an adult with an advanced solid tumor such as melanoma, head and neck, liver or kidney cancer. Each CDR3 is given with its conserved first and last residue. A D gene is named only where the DNA matches it firmly. Some rows mark clone size as missing; the rest say once, few, many or name a class of expanded clone.

v_gene	d_gene	abundance	j_gene	CDR3aa	CDR3nt
TRBV5-1	TRBD2	NA	TRBJ2-2	CASSLTGGTTGELFF	TGCGCCAGCAGCTTGACGGGGGGGACCACCGGGGAGCTGTTTTTT
TRBV2	NA	few	TRBJ1-3	CASIFNRGSGNTIYF	TGTGCCAGCATTTTCAACCGGGGGTCCGGAAACACCATATATTTT
TRBV28	NA	few	TRBJ2-7	CASSKLQGLREQYF	TGTGCCAGCAGCAAACTGCAGGGATTGCGGGAGCAGTACTTC
TRBV11-2	TRBD1	NA	TRBJ2-7	CASSLRAGGRASYEQYF	TGTGCCAGCAGCTTAAGGGCAGGGGGCAGAGCCTCCTACGAGCAGTACTTC
TRBV30	NA	NA	TRBJ1-2	CAWSPLAGAYGYTF	TGTGCCTGGAGTCCCCTCGCCGGGGCGTATGGCTACACCTTC
TRBV5-4	NA	NA	TRBJ1-1	CASRLLANTEAFF	TGTGCCAGCCGCCTCCTGGCGAACACTGAAGCTTTCTTT
TRBV5-6	TRBD1	NA	TRBJ2-7	CASSSDRVHEQYF	TGTGCCAGCAGCTCCGACAGGGTCCACGAGCAGTACTTC
TRBV5-1	NA	NA	TRBJ2-4	CASSPGSNIQYF	TGCGCCAGCAGCCCCGGGTCGAACATTCAGTACTTC
TRBV4-1	NA	NA	TRBJ1-3	CASSDRWGSSGNTIYF	TGCGCCAGCAGCGACCGGTGGGGCAGCTCTGGAAACACCATATATTTT
TRBV19	NA	NA	TRBJ2-2	CASSIKSGWNTGELFF	TGTGCCAGTAGTATAAAGAGCGGATGGAACACCGGGGAGCTGTTTTTT
TRBV6-5	NA	NA	TRBJ2-7	CASSYGGTSYEQYF	TGTGCCAGCAGCTACGGTGGGACAAGCTACGAGCAGTACTTC
TRBV19	NA	NA	TRBJ2-4	CASSPETGGLAKNIQYF	TGTGCCAGTAGCCCCGAAACAGGTGGGCTAGCCAAAAACATTCAGTACTTC
TRBV2	TRBD2	NA	TRBJ2-7	CASSGGGARQYF	TGTGCCAGCAGTGGGGGAGGGGCGCGCCAGTACTTC
TRBV15	NA	NA	TRBJ2-7	CATSREGAPYEQYF	TGTGCCACCAGCAGGGAGGGGGCCCCCTACGAGCAGTACTTC
TRBV6-5	NA	NA	TRBJ1-2	CASSYSKEVYGYTF	TGTGCCAGCAGTTACTCGAAGGAGGTCTATGGCTACACCTTC
TRBV30	NA	NA	TRBJ1-5	CAWSRDNSNQPQHF	TGTGCCTGGAGCCGGGACAATAGCAATCAGCCCCAGCATTTT
TRBV29-1	NA	NA	TRBJ1-2	CSATGARGYTF	TGCAGCGCAACCGGGGCCAGGGGCTACACCTTC
TRBV5-1	NA	NA	TRBJ2-5	CASSFQQETQYF	TGCGCCAGCAGCTTTCAGCAAGAGACCCAGTACTTC
TRBV9	NA	NA	TRBJ2-7	CASSTKGSKQYF	TGTGCCAGCAGCACAAAAGGGAGCAAGCAGTACTTC
TRBV7-3	NA	NA	TRBJ1-2	CASSLNGAENYGYTF	TGTGCCAGCAGCCTCAACGGGGCTGAAAACTATGGCTACACCTTC
TRBV4-2	NA	NA	TRBJ1-5	CASNSFNSNQPQHF	TGTGCCAGCAACAGTTTTAATAGCAATCAGCCCCAGCATTTT
TRBV19	NA	once	TRBJ1-2	CASSRNNYGYTF	TGTGCCAGTAGTAGGAACAACTATGGCTACACCTTC
TRBV14	TRBD1	NA	TRBJ2-3	CASSRGQPTDTQYF	TGTGCCAGCAGCAGGGGACAGCCTACAGATACGCAGTATTTT
TRBV4-3	TRBD1	NA	TRBJ2-7	CASSQVGTGTNEQYF	TGCGCCAGCAGCCAAGTGGGGACAGGGACTAACGAGCAGTACTTC
TRBV5-4	NA	NA	TRBJ2-5	CASSLDQGRGETQYF	TGTGCCAGCAGCTTGGACCAGGGTCGAGGGGAGACCCAGTACTTC
TRBV28	TRBD1	NA	TRBJ2-7	CASKGQVRSLSYEQYF	TGTGCCAGTAAGGGACAGGTTCGATCACTTTCCTACGAGCAGTACTTC
TRBV6-5	NA	once	TRBJ2-1	CASRKYGYNEQFF	TGTGCCAGCAGGAAATACGGATACAATGAGCAGTTCTTC
TRBV6-5	TRBD1	NA	TRBJ2-5	CASSYARTGWDF	TGTGCCAGCAGCTACGCCCGGACAGGGTGGGACTTC
TRBV10-3	TRBD2	few	TRBJ2-1	CAISESFLAGGSYNEQFF	TGTGCCATCAGTGAATCATTCCTAGCGGGAGGATCCTACAATGAGCAGTTCTTC
TRBV13	NA	NA	TRBJ1-3	CASSPMKHTIYF	TGTGCCAGCAGCCCTATGAAACACACCATATATTTT
TRBV7-6	NA	NA	TRBJ1-5	CASSLAWSQPQHF	TGTGCCAGCAGCTTAGCTTGGTCTCAGCCCCAGCATTTT
TRBV5-1	TRBD2	NA	TRBJ2-7	CASSLLAEAPYEQYF	TGCGCCAGCAGCCTACTAGCGGAGGCCCCCTACGAGCAGTACTTC
TRBV5-1	TRBD2	few	TRBJ2-1	CASSSSGGPNEQFF	TGCGCCAGCTCCTCTAGCGGGGGCCCTAATGAGCAGTTCTTC
TRBV6-5	NA	NA	TRBJ2-2	CASKGNTGELFF	TGTGCCAGCAAGGGGAACACCGGGGAGCTGTTTTTT